What follows are 26 T cell receptor beta chains derived from one specimen sequenced in a study of cytotoxic CD8 clonotypes in ibrutinib-treated CLL. Method: immunoSEQ multiplex PCR; TCRdb's copy keeps in-frame clones and lacks some. The repertoire holds 150,000 or so clones, with more than 75% as singletons. Sequenced here: PBMCs, sampled after 12 months of ibrutinib treatment. These receptors all stem from a human donor with chronic lymphocytic leukemia.

This chain joins TRBV14 and TRBJ1-2; D is uncertain. This CDR3 has 13 residues. Germline lookup yields CDR1 SGHDN and CDR2 FVKESK. With 1 base removed from V and 8 bases from J, the gap between germline ends came to 11 bases. This CDR3 reads CASSQAFLGGYTF. The CDR3 bases are TGTGCCAGCAGCCAAGCTTTTTTGGGCGGCTACACCTTC.

This clone occurred a few times. The chain recombines TRBV27 with TRBJ2-1; TRBD2 agrees at 7 bases. J gave up 1 base and V 5 bases, and 2 bases lay outside the gene matches. CDR1 is MNHEY, CDR2 SMNVEV, per germline (reference sequence). The CDR3 extends over 14 amino acids. The CDR3 DNA sequence: TGTGCCAGCAGTCACGGGGGGTCCTACAATGAGCAGTTCTTC. It yields the protein CASSHGGSYNEQFF.

V usage is TRBV28 and J usage is TRBJ1-4, with D maybe TRBD1 (6 bases). Trimming left V 3 bases short and J 5 bases short, with 10 bases between. The CDR3 spans 14 residues. Germline CDR1 MDHEN, CDR2 SYDVKM. CDR3 nucleotide sequence: TGTGCCAGCAGTTTGGCAGGGGTAAATGAAAAACTGTTTTTT. Amino acids: CASSLAGVNEKLFF.

CDR3 nucleotides: TGTGCCAGCAGTTGGACAGCCCCGATTCAGCCCCAGCATTTT. Its translation: CASSWTAPIQPQHF. This chain links TRBV6-5 with TRBJ1-5; D might be TRBD1 (6 bases). The germline CDR1 and CDR2 sequences are MNHEY and SVGAGI. V was clipped by 4 bases and J by 6 bases, with 13 bases between them. The CDR3 is 14 residues long.

This chain links TRBV6-5 with TRBJ1-1; D not resolved. The CDR3 runs to 15 residues. Per germline, CDR1 MNHEY and CDR2 SVGAGI. Trimming shortened V by 0 bases and J by 2 bases, and 10 bases separated the two germline ends. DNA for the CDR3: TGTGCCAGCAGTTACTCGGCAAAAGGTAACACTGAAGCTTTCTTT. It translates to CASSYSAKGNTEAFF.

A word on this clone: The germline gene is not matched at one end of the junction; a read error may be the cause. The chain combines TRBV5-6 with TRBJ2-1; either TRBD1 or TRBD2 may fit D (5 bases each). Germline V gene lookup returns CDR1 SGHDT and CDR2 YYEEEE. CDR3 length: 12 amino acids. This CDR3 is CASSFGPSGPIF. In DNA form, the CDR3 reads TGTGCCAGCAGCTTTGGACCTTCGGGACCAATCTTC.

The chain combines TRBV7-8 with TRBJ1-4, with 7 positions matching TRBD1. This CDR3 is 14 amino acids long. Germline CDR1 is SGHVS and CDR2 is FQNEAQ. Trimming took 6 bases from V and 4 from J; bases not matched to a gene: 5. DNA of the CDR3: TGTGCCAGCAGATCGGGACAGTATAATGAAAAACTGTTTTTT. Its translation is CASRSGQYNEKLFF.

This chain uses TRBV9 with TRBJ1-2, with D maybe TRBD1 (6 bases). V gave up 0 bases and J gave up 7 bases, with 16 bases separating them. The V gene's germline CDR1 is SGDLS and CDR2 YYNGEE. The CDR3 sequence is 15 residues long. The CDR3 bases are TGTGCCAGCAGCGTAGACTCTCGGGGGGCAACTGGCTACACCTTC. It is translated as CASSVDSRGATGYTF.

The gene calls are TRBV29-1 and TRBJ2-7, with D perhaps matching TRBD2 (6 bases). The CDR3 contains 14 residues. V lost 4 bases, J lost 1 base, and 14 bases lay in between. Germline values: CDR1 SQVTM, CDR2 ANQGSEA. CDR3 DNA sequence: TGCAGCGTTGCTGGTGGGGCGGGGTCCTACGAGCAGTACTTC. It specifies CSVAGGAGSYEQYF.

The chain couples TRBV27 to TRBJ1-5; TRBD1 aligns across 7 bases. The CDR3 sequence is 14 residues long. Unmatched junction bases numbered 7, after V lost 8 bases and J lost 3 bases. Germline assignment: CDR1 MNHEY and CDR2 SMNVEV (reference sequence). As DNA, the CDR3 is TGTGCCAGCCGAACCGGACAGGTCAATCAGCCCCAGCATTTT. Amino acid sequence: CASRTGQVNQPQHF.

This clone was found a few times. The rearrangement joins TRBV6-5 to TRBJ2-5, with a tentative D call TRBD1 (6 bases). The length of the CDR3 is 14 residues. Germline CDR1 reads MNHEY; CDR2 reads SVGAGI. Deletions cut 2 bases from V and 4 bases from J, with 11 bases between. CDR3 protein: CASSYVRTAETQYF. In nucleotides, the CDR3 is TGTGCCAGCAGTTACGTGCGGACAGCAGAGACCCAGTACTTC.

The chain's CDR3 is CAISGYPENSPLHF. The CDR3 region has the DNA TGTGCCATCAGTGGATACCCCGAAAATTCACCCCTCCACTTT. The J gene is TRBJ1-6, the V gene TRBV10-3; D is uncertain. V lost 4 bases and J lost 7, with 11 bases in between. The CDR3 has 14 residues. Germline V lookup: CDR1 ENHRY, CDR2 SYGVKD.

The V gene is TRBV4-1, the J gene TRBJ2-7, with no clear D. From germline, CDR1 is MGHRA and CDR2 YSYEKL. This CDR3 comprises 13 residues. Trimming took off 1 base at V and 3 bases at J, with 7 bases between the two ends. The CDR3, as DNA: TGCGCCAGCAGCCAAGGATCGGACTACGAGCAGTACTTC. Encoded protein: CASSQGSDYEQYF.

The rearrangement links TRBV7-3 to TRBJ2-5; the match to TRBD2 covers 8 bases. Germline V gene data show CDR1 as SGHTA and CDR2 as FQGTGA. Trimming removed 6 bases from V and 3 bases from J; junction bases left unmatched: 3. The CDR3 consists of 13 residues. The CDR3 here is CASRLSGEETQYF. CDR3 DNA: TGTGCCAGCAGACTTAGCGGGGAAGAGACCCAGTACTTC.

This chain joins TRBV6-5 and TRBJ1-2; the D gene is possibly TRBD1 (5 bases). Germline V gene data show CDR1 as MNHEY and CDR2 as SVGAGI. Trimming took 4 bases from V and 2 from J, leaving 8 bases between them. The CDR3 is 13 residues long. CDR3 nucleotides: TGTGCCAGCAGTTCGGGACGCAACTATGGCTACACCTTC. This codes for CASSSGRNYGYTF.

The chain couples TRBV28 to TRBJ1-2; the match to TRBD1 covers 8 bases. Germline assignment: CDR1 MDHEN and CDR2 SYDVKM. V was clipped by 0 bases and J by 4 bases; unmatched bases: 4. This CDR3 has 15 residues. CDR3 protein: CASSLWDRAPYGYTF. The CDR3 DNA is TGTGCCAGCAGTTTATGGGACAGGGCCCCCTATGGCTACACCTTC.

The rearrangement joins TRBV5-6 to TRBJ2-7, with no clear D. The CDR3 loop spans 15 amino acids. CDR1 is SGHDT, CDR2 YYEEEE, per germline. Trimming took 5 bases from V and 2 from J, leaving 17 bases between them. The CDR3 region is CASRFRMGSPYEQYF. The CDR3 DNA is TGTGCCAGCAGGTTCCGTATGGGCAGCCCCTACGAGCAGTACTTC.

The chain couples TRBV7-9 to TRBJ2-1; TRBD2 matches at 11 bases. The CDR3 covers 13 residues. The V and J ends lost 3 bases and 12 bases, in that order; junction bases with no gene match: 4. Germline CDR1 is SEHNR and CDR2 is FQNEAQ (reference sequence). CDR3 bases: TGTGCCAGCAGCTTGGGACTAGCGGCAGTGCAGTTCTTC. Its protein is CASSLGLAAVQFF.

The rearrangement uses TRBV5-4 and TRBJ1-2, with a tentative D call TRBD1 (5 bases). The CDR3 covers 14 residues. V dropped 5 bases and J dropped 5 bases, with 16 bases sitting between them. Germline CDR1 is SGHNT and CDR2 is YYREEE (reference sequence). In DNA, the CDR3 is TGTGCCAGCAGATCGACTGACAGAACTTATGGCTACACCTTC. Translation gives CASRSTDRTYGYTF.

V usage is TRBV28 and J usage is TRBJ1-1; D is perhaps TRBD1 (6 bases). The CDR3 is 14 amino acids. V was clipped by 7 bases and J by 2 bases, with 14 bases between them. Per the germline V gene, CDR1 is MDHEN and CDR2 is SYDVKM. CDR3 DNA: TGTGCCAGCAAAAAGACAGGCACCAACACTGAAGCTTTCTTT. Its translation is CASKKTGTNTEAFF.

The chain joins TRBV4-2 to TRBJ2-7; TRBD2 matches 10 bases. V shed 4 bases and J 2 bases; nucleotides not matched to a gene: 11. The CDR3 is made up of 17 amino acids. Germline CDR1 is LGHNA and CDR2 is YNFKEQ. CDR3 loop: CASSPLGLAGETYEQYF. CDR3 bases: TGTGCCAGCAGCCCCCTCGGGCTAGCGGGGGAGACCTACGAGCAGTACTTC.

The CDR3 sequence: CASTSLGLNTEAFF. The CDR3 nucleotides are TGTGCCAGCACCTCCTTGGGACTAAACACTGAAGCTTTCTTT. The V call is TRBV28, the J call TRBJ1-1; tentative D call: TRBD1 (5 bases). The CDR3 is made up of 14 amino acids. Germline V gene sequence: CDR1 MDHEN, CDR2 SYDVKM. V was clipped by 7 bases and J by 2 bases, with 14 bases between them. The variable domain in full, completed from reference TRBV28 and TRBJ1-1, reads DVKVTQSSRYLVKRTGEKVFLECVQDMDHENMFWYRQDPGLGLRLIYFSYDVKMKEKGDIPEGYSVSREKKERFSLILESASTNQTSMYLCASTSLGLNTEAFFGQGTRLTVV.

The count of this clone is one. V is TRBV7-6 and J is TRBJ2-1; 11 bases line up with TRBD1. Germline V CDR1 and CDR2: SGHVS, FNYEAQ. The CDR3 is 15 amino acids. V gave up 5 bases and J gave up 1 base; unmatched junction bases: 1. CDR3 amino acids: CASSRDRGSYNEQFF. The CDR3, as DNA: TGTGCCAGCAGCAGGGACAGGGGGTCCTACAATGAGCAGTTCTTC.

This clone was detected once. The CDR3 spells CASSAIQGASRPSEQFF. The CDR3 nucleotides are TGTGCCAGCAGCGCGATCCAGGGGGCTTCCCGTCCGAGTGAGCAGTTCTTC. The rearrangement uses TRBV9 and TRBJ2-1, with 8 bases matching TRBD1. The germline gives CDR1 SGDLS, CDR2 YYNGEE. V was clipped by 3 bases and J by 9 bases; unmatched bases: 17. This CDR3 is built from 17 residues.

V gene TRBV7-3 combines with J gene TRBJ2-7, with unresolved D. V lost 4 bases to trimming and J lost 3 bases, with 10 bases between them. From germline, CDR1 is SGHTA and CDR2 FQGTGA. CDR3 length: 13 residues. The CDR3 DNA reads as TGTGCCAGCAGCTCCCGCCCCGGCTACGAGCAGTACTTC. Its translation is CASSSRPGYEQYF.

Concerning this clone: Its ends do not fully match the called genes, so a read error is possible. This sequence joins TRBV5-1 and TRBJ1-4; D is uncertain. The CDR3 is made up of 13 amino acids. CDR1 is SGHRS, CDR2 YFSETQ, per germline. The CDR3 sequence is CASRLAGNEKLFF. The DNA for the CDR3 is TGCGCCAGCAGATTGGCCGGGAATGAAAAACTGTTTTTT.